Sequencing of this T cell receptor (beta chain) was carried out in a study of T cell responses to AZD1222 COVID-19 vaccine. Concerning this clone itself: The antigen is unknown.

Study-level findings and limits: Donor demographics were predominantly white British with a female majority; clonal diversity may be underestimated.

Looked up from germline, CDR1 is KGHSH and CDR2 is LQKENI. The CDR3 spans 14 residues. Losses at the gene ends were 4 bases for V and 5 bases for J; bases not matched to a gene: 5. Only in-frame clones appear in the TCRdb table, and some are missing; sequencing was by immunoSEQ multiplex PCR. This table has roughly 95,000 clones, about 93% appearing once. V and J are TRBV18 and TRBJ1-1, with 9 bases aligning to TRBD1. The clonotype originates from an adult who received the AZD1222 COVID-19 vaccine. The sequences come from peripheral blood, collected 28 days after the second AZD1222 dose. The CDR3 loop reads CASSLDRGGTEAFF. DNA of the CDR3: TGTGCCAGCTCACTGGACAGGGGCGGAACTGAAGCTTTCTTT.